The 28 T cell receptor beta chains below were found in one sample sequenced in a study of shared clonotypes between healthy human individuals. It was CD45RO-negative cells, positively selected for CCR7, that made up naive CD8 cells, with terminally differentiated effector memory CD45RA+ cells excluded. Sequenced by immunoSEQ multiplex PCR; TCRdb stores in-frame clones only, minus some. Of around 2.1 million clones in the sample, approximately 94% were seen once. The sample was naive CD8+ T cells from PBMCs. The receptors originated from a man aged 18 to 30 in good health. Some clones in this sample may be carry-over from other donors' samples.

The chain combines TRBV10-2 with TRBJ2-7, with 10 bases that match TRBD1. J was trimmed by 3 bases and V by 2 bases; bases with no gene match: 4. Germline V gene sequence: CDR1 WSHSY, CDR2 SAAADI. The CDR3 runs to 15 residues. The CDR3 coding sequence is TGCGCCAGCAGTGAGACCGGGACAGGGGTCTACGAGCAGTACTTC. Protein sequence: CASSETGTGVYEQYF.

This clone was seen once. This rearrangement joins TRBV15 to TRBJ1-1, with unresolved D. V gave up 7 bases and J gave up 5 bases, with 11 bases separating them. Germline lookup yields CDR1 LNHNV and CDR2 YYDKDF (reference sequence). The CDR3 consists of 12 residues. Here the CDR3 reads CATNGGFTEAFF. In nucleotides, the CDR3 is TGTGCCACCAATGGAGGGTTTACTGAAGCTTTCTTT.

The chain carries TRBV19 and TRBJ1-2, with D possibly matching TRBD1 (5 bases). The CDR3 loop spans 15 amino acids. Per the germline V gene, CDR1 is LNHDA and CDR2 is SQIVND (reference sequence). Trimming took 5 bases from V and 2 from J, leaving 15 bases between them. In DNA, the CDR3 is TGTGCCAGTAGTCCCCGGGGCCCCCGAAACTATGGCTACACCTTC. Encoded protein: CASSPRGPRNYGYTF. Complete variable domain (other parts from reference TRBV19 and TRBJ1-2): DGGITQSPKYLFRKEGQNVTLSCEQNLNHDAMYWYRQDPGQGLRLIYYSQIVNDFQKGDIAEGYSVSREKKESFPLTVTSAQKNPTAFYLCASSPRGPRNYGYTFGSGTRLTVV.

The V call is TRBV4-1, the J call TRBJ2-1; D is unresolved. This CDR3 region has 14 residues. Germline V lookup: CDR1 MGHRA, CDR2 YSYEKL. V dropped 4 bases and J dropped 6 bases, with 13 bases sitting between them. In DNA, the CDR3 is TGCGCCAGCAGCCCAACCAAGGGCGGCAATGAGCAGTTCTTC. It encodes CASSPTKGGNEQFF.

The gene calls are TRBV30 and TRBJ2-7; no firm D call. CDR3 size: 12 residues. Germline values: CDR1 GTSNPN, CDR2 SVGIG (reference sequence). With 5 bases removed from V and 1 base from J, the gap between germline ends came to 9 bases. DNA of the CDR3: TGTGCCTGGGACGATGGGTCCTACGAGCAGTACTTC. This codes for CAWDDGSYEQYF.

The CDR3 sequence is CASRTPGYSTEAFF. CDR3 DNA sequence: TGCGCCAGCAGAACTCCAGGGTACTCCACTGAAGCTTTCTTT. J is TRBJ1-1 and V is TRBV5-1; D possibly corresponds to TRBD1 (5 bases). This CDR3 comprises 14 residues. Germline-derived CDR1 and CDR2 are SGHRS and YFSETQ. Trimming cost V 5 bases and J 4 bases, with 15 bases left between them.

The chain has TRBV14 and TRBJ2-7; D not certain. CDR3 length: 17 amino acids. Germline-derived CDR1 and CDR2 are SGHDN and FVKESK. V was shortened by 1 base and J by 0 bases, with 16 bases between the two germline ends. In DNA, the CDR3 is TGTGCCAGCAGCCAAGGTTTCGAACGGAGAAGCTCCTACGAGCAGTACTTC. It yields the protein CASSQGFERRSSYEQYF.

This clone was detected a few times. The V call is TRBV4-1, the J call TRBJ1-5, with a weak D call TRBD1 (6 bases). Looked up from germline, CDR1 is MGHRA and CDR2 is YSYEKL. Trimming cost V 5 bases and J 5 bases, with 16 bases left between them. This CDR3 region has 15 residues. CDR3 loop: CASSDPTGGYQPQHF. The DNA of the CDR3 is TGCGCCAGCAGCGACCCAACTGGGGGCTATCAGCCCCAGCATTTT.

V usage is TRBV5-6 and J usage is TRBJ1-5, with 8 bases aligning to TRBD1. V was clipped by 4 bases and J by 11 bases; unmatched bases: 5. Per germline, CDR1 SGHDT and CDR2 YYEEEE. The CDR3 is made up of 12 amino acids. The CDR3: CASSPRTGSQHF. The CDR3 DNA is TGTGCCAGCAGCCCCCGGACAGGGTCCCAGCATTTT.

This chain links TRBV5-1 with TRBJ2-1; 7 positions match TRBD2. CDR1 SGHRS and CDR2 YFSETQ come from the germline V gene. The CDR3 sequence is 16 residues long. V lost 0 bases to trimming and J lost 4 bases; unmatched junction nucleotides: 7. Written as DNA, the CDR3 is TGCGCCAGCAGCTTGGTGGCTAGCGGACTATACAATGAGCAGTTCTTC. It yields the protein CASSLVASGLYNEQFF.

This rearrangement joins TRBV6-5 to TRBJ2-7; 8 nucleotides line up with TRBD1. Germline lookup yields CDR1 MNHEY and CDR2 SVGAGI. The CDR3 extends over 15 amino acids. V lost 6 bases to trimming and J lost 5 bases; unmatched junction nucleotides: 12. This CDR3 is CASRFTDRAPHEQYF. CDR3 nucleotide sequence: TGTGCCAGCAGGTTCACGGACAGGGCTCCCCACGAGCAGTACTTC.

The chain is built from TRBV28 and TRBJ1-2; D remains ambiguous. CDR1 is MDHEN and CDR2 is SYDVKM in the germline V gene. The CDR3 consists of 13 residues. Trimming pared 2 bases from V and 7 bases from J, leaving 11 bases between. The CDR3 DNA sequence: TGTGCCAGCAGTTTAGGGGATCCGGGTGGCTACACCTTC. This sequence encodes CASSLGDPGGYTF.

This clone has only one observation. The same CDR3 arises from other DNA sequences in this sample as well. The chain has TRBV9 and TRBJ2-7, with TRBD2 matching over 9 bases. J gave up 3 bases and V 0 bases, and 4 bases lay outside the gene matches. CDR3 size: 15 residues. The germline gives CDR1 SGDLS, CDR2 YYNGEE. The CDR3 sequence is CASSVGLADSYEQYF. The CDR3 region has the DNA TGTGCCAGCAGCGTAGGACTAGCGGACAGCTACGAGCAGTACTTC.

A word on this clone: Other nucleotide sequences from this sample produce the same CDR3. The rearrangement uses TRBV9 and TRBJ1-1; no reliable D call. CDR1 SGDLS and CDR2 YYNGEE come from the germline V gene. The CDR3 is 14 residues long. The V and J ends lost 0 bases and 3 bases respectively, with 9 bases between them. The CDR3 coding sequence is TGTGCCAGCAGCGTAGGCGCCGGGGACACTGAAGCTTTCTTT. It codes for CASSVGAGDTEAFF.

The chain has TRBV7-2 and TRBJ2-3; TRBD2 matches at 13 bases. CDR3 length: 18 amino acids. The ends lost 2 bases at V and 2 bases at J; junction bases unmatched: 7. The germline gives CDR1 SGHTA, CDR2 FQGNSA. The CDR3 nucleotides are TGTGCCAGCAGCTTACGGTTCACTAGCGGGAGGGACACAGATACGCAGTATTTT. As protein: CASSLRFTSGRDTDTQYF.

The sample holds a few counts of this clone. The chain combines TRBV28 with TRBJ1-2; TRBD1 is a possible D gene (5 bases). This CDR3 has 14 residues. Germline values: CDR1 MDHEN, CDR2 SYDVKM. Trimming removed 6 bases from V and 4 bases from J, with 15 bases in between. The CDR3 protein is CASSLGVRGYGYTF. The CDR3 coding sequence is TGTGCCAGCAGCCTGGGGGTTCGCGGCTATGGCTACACCTTC.

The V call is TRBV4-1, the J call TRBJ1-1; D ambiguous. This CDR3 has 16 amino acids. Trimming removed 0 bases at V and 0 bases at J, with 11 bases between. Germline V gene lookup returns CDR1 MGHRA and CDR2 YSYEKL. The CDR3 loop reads CASSQDSGLLNTEAFF. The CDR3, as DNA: TGCGCCAGCAGCCAAGATAGCGGACTCTTGAACACTGAAGCTTTCTTT.

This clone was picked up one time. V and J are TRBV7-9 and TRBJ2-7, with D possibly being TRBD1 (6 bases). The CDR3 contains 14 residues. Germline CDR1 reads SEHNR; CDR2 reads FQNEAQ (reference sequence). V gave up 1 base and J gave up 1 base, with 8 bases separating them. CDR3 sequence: CASSLEGDSYEQYF. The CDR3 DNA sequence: TGTGCCAGCAGCTTAGAGGGGGATTCCTACGAGCAGTACTTC.

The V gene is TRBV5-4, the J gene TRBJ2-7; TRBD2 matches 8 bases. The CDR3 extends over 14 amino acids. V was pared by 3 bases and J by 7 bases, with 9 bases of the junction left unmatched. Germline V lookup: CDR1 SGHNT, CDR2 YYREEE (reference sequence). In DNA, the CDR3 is TGTGCCAGCAGCTCGGGACTAGGGGGTTGGGAGCAGTACTTC. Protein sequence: CASSSGLGGWEQYF. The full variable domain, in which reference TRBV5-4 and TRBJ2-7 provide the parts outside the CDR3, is ETGVTQSPTHLIKTRGQQVTLRCSSQSGHNTVSWYQQALGQGPQFIFQYYREEENGRGNFPPRFSGLQFPNYSSELNVNALELDDSALYLCASSSGLGGWEQYFGPGTRLTVT.

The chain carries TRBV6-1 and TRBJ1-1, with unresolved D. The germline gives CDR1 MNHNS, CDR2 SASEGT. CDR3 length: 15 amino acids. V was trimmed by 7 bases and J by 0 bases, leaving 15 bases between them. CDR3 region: CASKVKAVLNTEAFF. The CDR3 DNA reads TGTGCCAGCAAGGTAAAGGCAGTACTGAACACTGAAGCTTTCTTT.

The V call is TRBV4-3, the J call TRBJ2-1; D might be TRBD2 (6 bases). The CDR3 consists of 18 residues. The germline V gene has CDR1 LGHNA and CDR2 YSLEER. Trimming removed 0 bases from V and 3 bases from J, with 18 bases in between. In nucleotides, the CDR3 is TGCGCCAGCAGCCAAGATGGGCGGAAGCGGGCCATCTACAATGAGCAGTTCTTC. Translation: CASSQDGRKRAIYNEQFF.

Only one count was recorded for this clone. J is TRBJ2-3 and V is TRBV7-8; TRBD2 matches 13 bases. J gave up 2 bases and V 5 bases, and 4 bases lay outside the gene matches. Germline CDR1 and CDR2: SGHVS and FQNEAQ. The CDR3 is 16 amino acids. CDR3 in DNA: TGTGCCAGCAGCCCAGGACTAGCGGGAGACACAGATACGCAGTATTTT. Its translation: CASSPGLAGDTDTQYF.

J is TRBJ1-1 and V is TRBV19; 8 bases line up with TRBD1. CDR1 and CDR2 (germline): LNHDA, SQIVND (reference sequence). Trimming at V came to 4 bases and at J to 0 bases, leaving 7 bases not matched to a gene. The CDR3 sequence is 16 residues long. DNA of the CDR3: TGTGCCAGTAGTACAGGGGGCGGTGGCCTGAACACTGAAGCTTTCTTT. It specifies CASSTGGGGLNTEAFF.

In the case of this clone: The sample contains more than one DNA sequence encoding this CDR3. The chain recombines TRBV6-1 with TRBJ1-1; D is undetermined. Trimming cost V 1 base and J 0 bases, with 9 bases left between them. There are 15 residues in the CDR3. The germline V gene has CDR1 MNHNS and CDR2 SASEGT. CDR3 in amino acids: CASSEEVRMNTEAFF. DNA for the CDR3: TGTGCCAGCAGTGAAGAGGTCAGGATGAACACTGAAGCTTTCTTT.

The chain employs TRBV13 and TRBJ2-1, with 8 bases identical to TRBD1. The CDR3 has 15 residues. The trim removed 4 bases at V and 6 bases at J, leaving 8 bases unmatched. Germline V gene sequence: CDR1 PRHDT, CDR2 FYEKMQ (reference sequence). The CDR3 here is CASSSPRQGRNEQFF. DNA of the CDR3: TGTGCCAGCAGCTCCCCCAGACAGGGGCGCAATGAGCAGTTCTTC. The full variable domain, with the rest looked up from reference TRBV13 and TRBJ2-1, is AAGVIQSPRHLIKEKRETATLKCYPIPRHDTVYWYQQGPGQDPQFLISFYEKMQSDKGSIPDRFSAQQFSDYHSELNMSSLELGDSALYFCASSSPRQGRNEQFFGPGTRLTVL.

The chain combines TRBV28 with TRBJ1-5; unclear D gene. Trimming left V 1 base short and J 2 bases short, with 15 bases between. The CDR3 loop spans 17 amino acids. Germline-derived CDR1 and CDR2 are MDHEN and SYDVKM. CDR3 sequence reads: CASSLLPGIPGNQPQHF. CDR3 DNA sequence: TGTGCCAGCAGTTTATTGCCAGGCATACCTGGCAATCAGCCCCAGCATTTT.

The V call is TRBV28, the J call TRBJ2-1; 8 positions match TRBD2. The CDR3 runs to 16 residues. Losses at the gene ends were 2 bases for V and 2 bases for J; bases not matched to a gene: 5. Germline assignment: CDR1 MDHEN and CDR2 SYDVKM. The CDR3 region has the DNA TGTGCCAGCAGTTTAGGGCGGGAGGCCCCCTACAATGAGCAGTTCTTC. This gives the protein CASSLGREAPYNEQFF.

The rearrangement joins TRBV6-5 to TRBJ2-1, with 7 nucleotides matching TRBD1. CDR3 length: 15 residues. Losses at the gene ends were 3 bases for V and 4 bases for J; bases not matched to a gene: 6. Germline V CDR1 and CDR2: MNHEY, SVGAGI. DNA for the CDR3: TGTGCCAGCAGTTATATAGGACAGGCGTACAATGAGCAGTTCTTC. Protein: CASSYIGQAYNEQFF.